The 30 T cell receptor beta chains listed next were all sequenced from one sample in a study of T cells after yellow fever vaccination. TCRdb ran MiXCR on the 5' RACE reads and lists one entry per CDR3 protein. The sample records 250,000 to 350,000 distinct CDR3 sequences, roughly 6.8% being singletons. The specimen was PBMCs, collected roughly 47 days after the first yellow fever vaccination. The receptors here all came from a man aged 18 to 30 who received the YFV17D yellow fever vaccine.

This clonotype was seen a few times. V usage is TRBV7-9 and J usage is TRBJ2-5, with D unclear. V lost 11 bases and J lost 2, with 9 bases in between. The germline CDR1 and CDR2 sequences are SEHNR and FQNEAQ (reference sequence). The CDR3 loop spans 11 amino acids. In DNA, the CDR3 is TGTGCCCTCGAGATGCAAGAGACCCAGTACTTC. Amino acid sequence: CALEMQETQYF.

This sequence joins TRBV5-6 and TRBJ1-2; maybe TRBD1 (5 bases). Germline-derived CDR1 and CDR2 are SGHDT and YYEEEE. This CDR3 region has 14 residues. V dropped 3 bases and J dropped 2 bases, with 11 bases sitting between them. As DNA, the CDR3 is TGTGCCAGCAGCTACGGGACTGCGAACTATGGCTACACCTTC. This sequence encodes CASSYGTANYGYTF.

V is TRBV7-9 and J is TRBJ2-1, with a tentative D call TRBD1 (6 bases). Germline CDR1 and CDR2: SEHNR and FQNEAQ (reference sequence). This CDR3 is 16 amino acids long. V was clipped by 3 bases and J by 7 bases, with 19 bases between them. For the CDR3, the DNA is TGTGCCAGCAGCTTTCATGACGTGGGGACAAAGAATGAGCAGTTCTTC. Its translation: CASSFHDVGTKNEQFF. Supplemented by reference TRBV7-9 and TRBJ2-1, the full variable domain reads DTGVSQNPRHKITKRGQNVTFRCDPISEHNRLYWYRQTLGQGPEFLTYFQNEAQLEKSRLLSDRFSAERPKGSFSTLEIQRTEQGDSAMYLCASSFHDVGTKNEQFFGPGTRLTVL.

J is TRBJ1-2 and V is TRBV29-1; D ambiguous. The CDR3 length is 14 residues. CDR1 is SQVTM and CDR2 is ANQGSEA in the germline V gene. Trimming took off 3 bases at V and 4 bases at J, with 15 bases between the two ends. The CDR3 region has the DNA TGCAGCGTTGACGGCAGCCAACAAGGCTATGGCTACACCTTC. Translating it yields CSVDGSQQGYGYTF.

This clonotype was counted a few times. The chain employs TRBV10-3 and TRBJ1-3; maybe TRBD1 (5 bases). Germline lookup yields CDR1 ENHRY and CDR2 SYGVKD. This CDR3 spans 16 amino acids. Trimming took off 0 bases at V and 0 bases at J, with 9 bases between the two ends. The CDR3 DNA sequence: TGTGCCATCAGTGAGTCGGGGGAGGTCTCTGGAAACACCATATATTTT. Protein: CAISESGEVSGNTIYF.

This clonotype was counted between two and nine times. This chain links TRBV7-9 with TRBJ2-7, with 9 positions matching TRBD2. Germline V CDR1 and CDR2: SEHNR, FQNEAQ (reference sequence). The CDR3 covers 16 residues. V shed 6 bases, J shed 0 bases, and the junction held 9 bases outside the gene matches. This CDR3 is CASSLNSGGPSYEQYF. The DNA for the CDR3 is TGTGCCAGCAGTCTCAATAGCGGGGGACCCTCCTACGAGCAGTACTTC.

Note on this clonotype: An end of the junction does not agree with germline; a read error may underlie this. This chain links TRBV10-3 with TRBJ1-3, with TRBD1 as a possible D gene (6 bases). The germline V gene encodes CDR1 ENHRY and CDR2 SYGVKD. The CDR3 sequence is 14 residues long. The CDR3 reads CAISDTGSENTIYF. In DNA, the CDR3 is TGTGCCATCAGTGACACAGGGTCTGAAAACACCATATATTTT.

This clonotype was counted only a few times. This rearrangement joins TRBV6-1 to TRBJ2-3; D is unclear. The CDR3 has 16 amino acids. Germline CDR1 reads MNHNS; CDR2 reads SASEGT. V lost 0 bases, J lost 5 bases, and 15 bases lay in between. CDR3: CASSEAPTPPGDTQYF. The CDR3 DNA is TGTGCCAGCAGTGAAGCGCCTACTCCACCGGGAGATACGCAGTATTTT.

This clonotype was picked up many times. This chain connects TRBV5-6 to TRBJ2-1; 7 positions agree with TRBD1. Germline V gives CDR1 SGHDT, CDR2 YYEEEE. The CDR3 spans 13 residues. V trimming: 5 bases; J trimming: 7 bases; junction bases outside the gene matches: 6. The DNA of the CDR3 is TGTGCCAGCAGTCCAGCGACAGGGAATGAGCAGTTCTTC. This codes for CASSPATGNEQFF.

This clonotype occurred a few times. The V and J genes are TRBV7-8 and TRBJ2-1; 11 bases line up with TRBD1. The ends lost 7 bases at V and 8 bases at J; junction bases unmatched: 4. CDR3 length: 13 amino acids. The germline gives CDR1 SGHVS, CDR2 FQNEAQ. The CDR3 DNA is TGTGCCAGCATTGGACAGGGGGCCTATGAGCAGTTCTTC. Encoded protein: CASIGQGAYEQFF. The full variable domain, rest sourced from reference TRBV7-8 and TRBJ2-1, is GAGVSQSPRYKVAKRGQDVALRCDPISGHVSLFWYQQALGQGPEFLTYFQNEAQLDKSGLPSDRFFAERPEGSVSTLKIQRTQQEDSAVYLCASIGQGAYEQFFGPGTRLTVL.

CDR3 sequence: CASSWSSGGDTQYF. The CDR3 DNA reads TGTGCCAGCTCATGGTCTAGCGGGGGAGATACGCAGTATTTT. The chain is built from TRBV18 and TRBJ2-3, with 10 bases identical to TRBD2. The CDR3 runs 14 residues. The J segment lost 5 bases and the V segment lost 5 bases, leaving 4 bases of the junction unmatched. The germline V gene has CDR1 KGHSH and CDR2 LQKENI.

In its sample, this clonotype was seen a few times. The V and J genes are TRBV6-2 or TRBV6-3 and TRBJ2-7; D may correspond to TRBD1 or TRBD2 (5 bases each). Germline lookup yields CDR1 MNHEY and CDR2 SVGEGT. V shed 2 bases and J shed 3 bases, with 14 bases lying between them. The CDR3 is 15 residues long. DNA for the CDR3: TGTGCCAGCAGTTACCGCCGGGGCCAGAGCTACGAGCAGTACGTC. Residues: CASSYRRGQSYEQYV.

The rearrangement joins TRBV6-1 to TRBJ2-3; D uncertain. The length of the CDR3 is 12 residues. V shed 2 bases and J shed 9 bases, with 9 bases lying between them. Germline assignment: CDR1 MNHNS and CDR2 SASEGT. CDR3 residues: CASSEYGPTQYF. DNA for the CDR3: TGTGCCAGCAGTGAATATGGTCCAACGCAGTATTTT.

The chain uses TRBV24-1 and TRBJ2-5; the match to TRBD2 covers 8 bases. V trimming: 9 bases; J trimming: 2 bases; junction bases outside the gene matches: 7. Germline V lookup: CDR1 KGHDR, CDR2 SFDVKD. The CDR3 runs to 14 residues. CDR3 in amino acids: CATGQRGRQETQYF. CDR3 nucleotide sequence: TGTGCCACCGGGCAGCGGGGGAGGCAAGAGACCCAGTACTTC.

This rearrangement joins TRBV20-1 to TRBJ1-2, with D perhaps matching TRBD1 (5 bases). Between the trimmed V and J ends, which lost 1 base and 0 bases, there was a span of 12 bases. The CDR3 has 15 amino acids. CDR1 is DFQATT, CDR2 SNEGSKA, per germline (reference sequence). The CDR3, as DNA: TGCAGTGCTAGAGGGGGGGGAGCCTCTAACTATGGCTACACCTTC. This sequence encodes CSARGGGASNYGYTF.

This clonotype has just a few counts. The CDR3 region is CASSQVGGFSTDTQYF. DNA of the CDR3: TGCGCCAGCAGCCAAGTAGGCGGTTTCTCCACAGATACGCAGTATTTT. The chain is built from TRBV4-1 and TRBJ2-3; no definite D call. This CDR3 has 16 amino acids. CDR1 is MGHRA, CDR2 YSYEKL, per germline. With 1 base removed from V and 2 bases from J, the gap between germline ends came to 13 bases.

This clonotype was seen a few times. The V call is TRBV6-5, the J call TRBJ1-1, with no clear D. Germline loops: CDR1 MNHEY, CDR2 SVGAGI. The CDR3 contains 16 residues. Between the trimmed V and J ends, which lost 0 bases and 3 bases, there was a span of 14 bases. This CDR3 is CASSYSRLSGDTEAFF. CDR3 sequence (DNA): TGTGCCAGCAGTTACTCGAGGCTCAGTGGAGACACTGAAGCTTTCTTT.

The gene calls are TRBV30 and TRBJ1-1, with D unresolved. V was clipped by 3 bases and J by 11 bases, with 19 bases between them. CDR1 and CDR2 from the germline V gene are GTSNPN and SVGIG (reference sequence). The CDR3 contains 13 residues. The CDR3, as DNA: TGTGCCTGGAGGTGGAAGACCGAAGGAGCGGCTTTCTTT. Translation gives CAWRWKTEGAAFF. Using reference TRBV30 and TRBJ1-1 for the parts outside the CDR3, the full variable domain is SQTIHQWPATLVQPVGSPLSLECTVEGTSNPNLYWYRQAAGRGLQLLFYSVGIGQISSEVPQNLSASRPQDRQFILSSKKLLLSDSGFYLCAWRWKTEGAAFFGQGTRLTVV.

This clonotype was observed once. This chain links TRBV10-3 with TRBJ2-5; perhaps TRBD1 as D (6 bases). The germline V gene encodes CDR1 ENHRY and CDR2 SYGVKD. Trimming took off 0 bases at V and 3 bases at J, with 8 bases between the two ends. The CDR3 length is 14 residues. CDR3 nucleotides: TGTGCCATCAGTGAGTCACAGGGTGAAGAGACCCAGTACTTC. The encoded protein is CAISESQGEETQYF.

This clonotype was picked up many times. This chain links TRBV27 with TRBJ2-1, with D maybe TRBD2 (6 bases). Germline values: CDR1 MNHEY, CDR2 SMNVEV (reference sequence). This CDR3 contains 13 residues. V was trimmed by 6 bases and J by 7 bases, leaving 13 bases between them. CDR3 sequence: CASSRAGWNEQFF. Here the CDR3 DNA reads TGTGCCAGCAGCCGTGCGGGGTGGAATGAGCAGTTCTTC.

The rearrangement uses TRBV5-1 and TRBJ2-7; D is ambiguous. The CDR3 is made up of 14 amino acids. The germline CDR1 and CDR2 sequences are SGHRS and YFSETQ. V lost 0 bases to trimming and J lost 6 bases, with 13 bases between them. The CDR3 spells CASSLVSFPIEQYF. DNA of the CDR3: TGCGCCAGCAGCTTGGTTAGCTTTCCCATCGAGCAGTACTTC.

This chain links TRBV7-9 with TRBJ1-1; D ambiguous. Germline V lookup: CDR1 SEHNR, CDR2 FQNEAQ (reference sequence). This CDR3 spans 15 amino acids. V lost 8 bases, J lost 6 bases, and 22 bases lay in between. The CDR3 spells CASGPTGNPSAEAFF. CDR3 nucleotide sequence: TGTGCCAGCGGGCCGACCGGTAATCCGTCTGCTGAAGCTTTCTTT.

The rearrangement uses TRBV4-1 and TRBJ2-1; possibly TRBD1 for D (6 bases). V lost 3 bases and J 2 bases, leaving 17 bases between the germline ends. The CDR3 is made up of 17 amino acids. Germline V gene lookup returns CDR1 MGHRA and CDR2 YSYEKL. Here the CDR3 DNA reads TGCGCCAGCAGCCAGGCCGGGACAATCACTCCCTACAATGAGCAGTTCTTC. This codes for CASSQAGTITPYNEQFF.

The chain combines TRBV6-1 with TRBJ1-1, with 7 bases fitting TRBD1. Unmatched junction bases numbered 5, after V lost 10 bases and J lost 0 bases. Germline V gene data show CDR1 as MNHNS and CDR2 as SASEGT. CDR3 size: 13 residues. CDR3 sequence: CATGTAMNTEAFF. In DNA, the CDR3 is TGTGCCACCGGGACAGCCATGAACACTGAAGCTTTCTTT.

This clonotype was found a few times. The chain employs TRBV7-2 and TRBJ1-3; 9 bases agree with TRBD1. CDR3 size: 16 residues. Germline V gene data show CDR1 as SGHTA and CDR2 as FQGNSA. V gave up 5 bases and J gave up 4 bases; unmatched junction bases: 9. As DNA, the CDR3 is TGTGCCAGCAGCCAATCTCCGGGACAGGGAGGAAACACCATATATTTT. This sequence encodes CASSQSPGQGGNTIYF.

The table lists this clonotype with a few counts. The V and J genes are TRBV20-1 and TRBJ1-1, with a tentative D call TRBD1 (6 bases). CDR1 is DFQATT, CDR2 SNEGSKA, per germline (reference sequence). Between the trimmed V and J ends, which lost 7 bases and 4 bases, there was a span of 13 bases. CDR3 length: 12 amino acids. This chain's CDR3 is CSVPYRATEAFF. DNA of the CDR3: TGCAGTGTCCCCTACAGGGCCACTGAAGCTTTCTTT.

The chain uses TRBV7-9 and TRBJ1-2, with D possibly matching TRBD1 (5 bases). The CDR3 length is 13 residues. The V end lost 5 bases, the J end lost 8 bases, and 15 bases lay between the germline ends. Germline values: CDR1 SEHNR, CDR2 FQNEAQ (reference sequence). The CDR3 here is CASSPRQGGGYTF. CDR3 nucleotide sequence: TGTGCCAGCAGCCCTAGGCAGGGAGGCGGCTACACCTTC.

The chain links TRBV7-9 to TRBJ2-5; no definite D call. Germline V gene lookup returns CDR1 SEHNR and CDR2 FQNEAQ (reference sequence). This CDR3 has 16 amino acids. V shed 1 base and J shed 5 bases, with 17 bases lying between them. The CDR3 DNA follows: TGTGCCAGCAGCTTAGAGGTCAATACCCGGCGGGAGACCCAGTACTTC. This codes for CASSLEVNTRRETQYF.

V is TRBV2 and J is TRBJ2-5; D is uncertain. V lost 8 bases, J lost 5 bases, and 9 bases lay in between. The CDR3 loop spans 11 amino acids. Germline CDR1 and CDR2: SNHLY and FYNNEI. The DNA of the CDR3 is TGTGCCAGCTCCGGCGCGGAGACCCAGTACTTC. It yields the protein CASSGAETQYF.

This sequence joins TRBV4-3 and TRBJ1-2; unclear D gene. Germline assignment: CDR1 LGHNA and CDR2 YSLEER. The CDR3 length is 13 residues. Trimming cost V 3 bases and J 5 bases, with 10 bases left between them. As DNA, the CDR3 is TGCGCCAGCAGCCAGGCCGTTAAGTATGGCTACACCTTC. It yields the protein CASSQAVKYGYTF.